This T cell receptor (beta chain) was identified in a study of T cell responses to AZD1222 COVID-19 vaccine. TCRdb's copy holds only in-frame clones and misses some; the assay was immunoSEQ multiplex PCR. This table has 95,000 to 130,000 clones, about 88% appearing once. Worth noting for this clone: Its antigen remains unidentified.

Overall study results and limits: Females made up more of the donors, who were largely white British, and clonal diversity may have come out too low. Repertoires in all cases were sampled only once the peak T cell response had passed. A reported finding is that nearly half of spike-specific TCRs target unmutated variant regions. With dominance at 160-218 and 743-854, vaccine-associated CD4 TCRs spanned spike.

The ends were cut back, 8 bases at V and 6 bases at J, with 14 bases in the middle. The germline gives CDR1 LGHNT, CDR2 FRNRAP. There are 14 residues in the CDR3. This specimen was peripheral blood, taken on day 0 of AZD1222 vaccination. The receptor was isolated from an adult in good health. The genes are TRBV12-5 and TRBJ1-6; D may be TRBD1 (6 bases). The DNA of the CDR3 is TGTGCTAGTACCATAGGACAGCCTAATTCACCCCTCCACTTT. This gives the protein CASTIGQPNSPLHF.